This is a list of T cell receptor beta chains from one sample in a study of T cell responses to AZD1222 COVID-19 vaccine. Repertoires were generated with immunoSEQ multiplex PCR, while TCRdb's copy carries only in-frame clones and drops some. The top ten hold around 1.1% of the sample, which has around 130,000 clones, about nine tenths seen once. The sample here was peripheral blood, taken 28 days after the second AZD1222 dose. Receptors originate from an adult who received the AZD1222 COVID-19 vaccine. CDR3s include the opening cysteine and the closing phenylalanine or tryptophan. Fields, in order: D gene, V gene, J gene, clone size, CDR3 protein, CDR3 DNA. D genes are given only for firm matches. Clone size, where shown, is once, few, many, or a class for clones that have expanded.

>-|TRBV9|TRBJ1-1|-
CASSPTGNTEAFF
TGTGCCAGCAGCCCGACAGGGAACACTGAAGCTTTCTTT
>-|TRBV5-1|TRBJ2-7|once
CASSREGHTYEQYF
TGCGCCAGCAGCCGAGAAGGACATACATACGAGCAGTACTTC
>TRBD2|TRBV19|TRBJ2-3|-
CASSSQTSLRATDTQYF
TGTGCCAGTAGTTCCCAGACTAGCTTGAGGGCCACAGATACGCAGTATTTT
>TRBD2|TRBV7-9|TRBJ2-7|few
CASSPPTSGVSYEQYF
TGTGCCAGCAGCCCCCCAACTAGCGGGGTATCCTACGAGCAGTACTTC
>-|TRBV6-5|TRBJ1-1|-
CASTRLLGMNTEAFF
TGTGCCAGCACCAGACTGCTGGGGATGAACACTGAAGCTTTCTTT
>TRBD2|TRBV6-5|TRBJ2-5|-
CASSYALAGGLETQYF
TGTGCCAGCAGTTACGCTCTAGCGGGGGGACTAGAGACCCAGTACTTC
>TRBD2|TRBV5-1|TRBJ2-7|-
CASSSTSGRYEQYF
TGCGCCAGCAGCTCGACTAGCGGGAGATACGAGCAGTACTTC
>-|TRBV23-1|TRBJ1-1|-
CAMLKSGDSGAFF
TGCGCCATGCTGAAATCAGGGGATTCCGGGGCTTTCTTT
>-|TRBV7-5|TRBJ1-1|-
CARSLGSRTGNTEAFF
TGTGCCAGAAGCTTAGGGTCGAGGACAGGGAACACTGAAGCTTTCTTT
>TRBD2|TRBV10-3|TRBJ2-1|-
CAISEGQQAGNEQFF
TGTGCCATCAGTGAGGGCCAGCAAGCGGGGAATGAGCAGTTCTTC
>-|TRBV7-3|TRBJ2-3|-
CASSLERHTDTQYF
TGTGCCAGCAGCTTAGAGCGGCACACAGATACGCAGTATTTT
>TRBD2|TRBV7-3|TRBJ2-3|-
CASRIYPGRADTQYF
TGTGCCAGCAGGATATACCCGGGGAGGGCAGATACGCAGTATTTT
>-|TRBV11-3|TRBJ2-1|-
CASSLQQTYNEQFF
TGTGCCAGCAGCTTACAGCAGACCTACAATGAGCAGTTCTTC
>-|TRBV28|TRBJ1-3|-
CASSHPPGWPSGNTIYF
TGTGCCAGCAGTCACCCCCCAGGATGGCCCTCTGGAAACACCATATATTTT
>-|TRBV10-1|TRBJ1-3|-
CASTKPGNTIYF
TGCGCCAGCACCAAACCTGGAAACACCATATATTTT
>-|TRBV3-1/TRBV3-2|TRBJ2-7|-
CASSQGIGLIYEQYF
TGTGCCAGCAGCCAAGGGATTGGACTCATCTACGAGCAGTACTTC
>-|TRBV7-9|TRBJ2-5|-
CASSRDYQETQYF
TGTGCCAGCAGTAGGGACTACCAAGAGACCCAGTACTTC
>-|TRBV28|TRBJ1-2|-
CASSIQGSGYTF
TGTGCCAGCAGTATTCAGGGATCTGGCTACACCTTC
>TRBD1|TRBV9|TRBJ1-2|-
CASSPRQGVRGYTF
TGTGCCAGCAGCCCTCGTCAGGGGGTGCGGGGCTACACCTTC
>-|TRBV3-1/TRBV3-2|TRBJ1-1|-
CASSPSDTPEAFF
TGTGCCAGCAGCCCTTCGGACACCCCAGAAGCTTTCTTT